This T cell receptor beta chain stems from a study of CD8+CD57+ T cells in acquired aplastic anemia. Study-wide context: Roughly 3 ug was the average amount of DNA from sorted CD4+ and CD8+ cells.

Per the germline V gene, CDR1 is ENHRY and CDR2 is SYGVKD. Trimming shortened V by 9 bases and J by 3 bases, and 16 bases separated the two germline ends. The CDR3 runs to 14 residues. Genomic DNA served as template for TCR beta VDJ and CDR3 profiling. Via MiXCR, TCRdb re-called the reads, giving one row per CDR3 protein. The sample consists of roughly 280,000 distinct CDR3 sequences, roughly 59% of them appearing once. Individuals selected for sequencing had exhibited CD8+CD57+ cell expansion on flow cytometry. This chain links TRBV10-3 with TRBJ2-3; D perhaps matches TRBD1 (6 bases). The TCR was taken from a human donor with aplastic anemia. Sequenced sample: sorted CD4+, CD8+, or CD8+CD57+ T cells (not recorded which) from PBMCs. CDR3 residues: CAISSGVGTDTQYF. The CDR3 coding sequence is TGTGCCATTAGCTCAGGGGTCGGGACAGATACGCAGTATTTT.